These 10 T cell receptor beta chains originate from one sample sequenced in a study of beta chain features in type 1 diabetes. Investigators reverse transcribed all isolated RNA, so they sequenced expressed TCRB transcripts. Generated by immunoSEQ multiplex PCR, the TCRdb table keeps only in-frame clones and is missing some. The data show about 160,000 clones, approximately 8.4% seen once. Material: central memory CD4+ T cells from blood. The receptors come from a woman aged 18 to 35 in good health.

This chain links TRBV7-8 with TRBJ1-5; the match to TRBD1 covers 8 bases. The V and J ends lost 4 bases and 9 bases, in that order; junction bases with no gene match: 8. The CDR3 is 14 amino acids. Germline CDR1 is SGHVS and CDR2 is FQNEAQ. The CDR3 DNA sequence: TGTGCCAGCAGCTACAGGGGGGTTGGAGGGCCCCAGCATTTT. Protein product: CASSYRGVGGPQHF. The whole variable domain, filled in from reference TRBV7-8 and TRBJ1-5, reads GAGVSQSPRYKVAKRGQDVALRCDPISGHVSLFWYQQALGQGPEFLTYFQNEAQLDKSGLPSDRFFAERPEGSVSTLKIQRTQQEDSAVYLCASSYRGVGGPQHFGDGTRLSIL.

V usage is TRBV10-3 and J usage is TRBJ2-7; a possible D gene is TRBD2 (6 bases). Trimming took 10 bases from V and 3 from J, leaving 10 bases between them. The CDR3 consists of 11 residues. Germline CDR1 reads ENHRY; CDR2 reads SYGVKD. The CDR3 nucleotides are TGTGCCACCGGTAGCGGCTACGAGCAGTACTTC. Translation: CATGSGYEQYF.

This chain connects TRBV7-2 to TRBJ2-5, with D maybe TRBD1 (5 bases). CDR3 length: 15 amino acids. The V and J ends lost 6 bases and 1 base respectively, with 15 bases between them. CDR1 and CDR2 (germline): SGHTA, FQGNSA. CDR3 sequence reads: CASRPRAGFQETQYF. The CDR3 nucleotides read TGTGCCAGCAGACCACGCGCAGGGTTCCAAGAGACCCAGTACTTC.

The rearrangement links TRBV4-1 to TRBJ2-1; 9 bases match TRBD2. The CDR3 spans 16 residues. Germline CDR1 is MGHRA and CDR2 is YSYEKL. Losses at the gene ends were 0 bases for V and 8 bases for J; bases not matched to a gene: 8. Here the CDR3 DNA reads TGCGCCAGCAGCCAAGATCAGTACGCGGGAGGGGATGAGCAGTTCTTC. Protein product: CASSQDQYAGGDEQFF.

The V and J genes are TRBV11-2 and TRBJ2-1; 7 bases align to TRBD1. V was pared by 0 bases and J by 9 bases, with 8 bases of the junction left unmatched. CDR1 is SGHAT and CDR2 is FQNNGV in the germline V gene. This CDR3 spans 15 amino acids. The CDR3 is CASSLDQGVSVEQFF. DNA for the CDR3: TGTGCCAGCAGCTTAGATCAGGGGGTCTCTGTTGAGCAGTTCTTC.

This chain uses TRBV9 with TRBJ2-1, with D possibly matching TRBD1 (6 bases). Germline values: CDR1 SGDLS, CDR2 YYNGEE. V was shortened by 4 bases and J by 6 bases, with 11 bases between the two germline ends. CDR3 length: 13 amino acids. The CDR3 loop reads CASSSSTGNEQFF. DNA of the CDR3: TGTGCCAGCAGCTCCTCGACAGGCAATGAGCAGTTCTTC.

This clone appeared a few times. The J gene is TRBJ1-2, the V gene TRBV30; TRBD1 matches at 7 bases. With V trimmed by 2 bases and J by 7 bases, 7 bases remained unmatched. Germline CDR1 GTSNPN, CDR2 SVGIG (reference sequence). The CDR3 loop spans 13 amino acids. The CDR3: CAWSSQRQGGYTF. The CDR3 DNA reads TGTGCCTGGAGTTCTCAGAGACAGGGTGGCTACACCTTC. The variable domain in full, completed from reference TRBV30 and TRBJ1-2, reads SQTIHQWPATLVQPVGSPLSLECTVEGTSNPNLYWYRQAAGRGLQLLFYSVGIGQISSEVPQNLSASRPQDRQFILSSKKLLLSDSGFYLCAWSSQRQGGYTFGSGTRLTVV.

This clone was counted a few times. This sequence joins TRBV4-3 and TRBJ2-5; D possibly corresponds to TRBD1 (5 bases). CDR1 is LGHNA, CDR2 YSLEER, per germline. CDR3 size: 16 residues. Trimming removed 1 base at V and 5 bases at J, with 17 bases between. The DNA for the CDR3 is TGCGCCAGCAGCCAAGGAAAGCCCGCTCCAGGGGAGACCCAGTACTTC. Its translation: CASSQGKPAPGETQYF.

V is TRBV4-3 and J is TRBJ2-5, with D perhaps TRBD2 (6 bases). CDR1 LGHNA and CDR2 YSLEER come from the germline V gene. CDR3 length: 15 residues. V lost 0 bases and J 5 bases, leaving 13 bases between the germline ends. This CDR3 is CASSQDPGGQETQYF. CDR3 DNA: TGCGCCAGCAGCCAAGACCCCGGGGGTCAGGAGACCCAGTACTTC.

This clone was counted only a few times. The V gene is TRBV6-5, the J gene TRBJ2-3; a weak D match, TRBD2 (6 bases). From germline, CDR1 is MNHEY and CDR2 SVGAGI. The V end was cut by 6 bases, the J end by 6 bases, with 10 bases between. CDR3 length: 12 residues. The CDR3 reads CASSRRADTQYF. DNA of the CDR3: TGTGCCAGCAGCCGGAGGGCGGATACGCAGTATTTT.